Listed below are T cell receptor beta chains from one sample, sequenced in a study of glioma-infiltrating T cells. MiXCR, applied by TCRdb to the multiplex PCR reads, yields one record per CDR3 protein. This sample has about 130,000 distinct CDR3 sequences; 20% to 25% occur once, and the top ten carry approximately 26%. The sample comprised glioma tissue, nonneoplastic brain tissue, or PBMCs (not recorded which). All receptors derive from a human donor with low-grade glioma or glioblastoma, undergoing nonglioma brain surgery, or in good health (not recorded which). Each CDR3 is given with its conserved first and last residue. D genes are given only for firm matches. Clone size is shown for a subset of rows, as once, few, many or a class of expanded clone.

J gene	D gene	V gene	clone size	CDR3 protein	CDR3 DNA
TRBJ1-1	TRBD1	TRBV20-1	many	CSARDPGQLNTEAFF	TGCAGTGCTAGAGACCCGGGACAGCTGAACACTGAAGCTTTCTTT
TRBJ2-1	NA	TRBV20-1	NA	CSARSKDYEQFF	TGCAGTGCCCGCAGCAAAGACTACGAGCAGTTCTTC
TRBJ2-5	TRBD2	TRBV6-6	many	CASSYSAGGPQETQYF	TGTGCCAGCAGTTACTCTGCGGGAGGGCCCCAAGAGACCCAGTACTTC
TRBJ1-1	NA	TRBV7-6	NA	CASSLYQAMNTEAFF	TGTGCCAGCAGCTTATACCAGGCCATGAACACTGAAGCTTTCTTT
TRBJ2-3	TRBD2	TRBV20-1	NA	CSAHTGGGRPDTQYF	TGCAGTGCCCATACCGGGGGGGGCCGCCCAGATACGCAGTATTTT
TRBJ2-1	TRBD1	TRBV6-1	many	CASRDPRTGFANEQFF	TGTGCCAGCCGGGATCCCCGGACAGGGTTTGCCAATGAGCAGTTCTTC
TRBJ1-2	NA	TRBV7-2	few	CAAMPLTASDYGYTF	TGTGCCGCCATGCCCTTGACAGCCTCAGACTATGGCTACACCTTC
TRBJ2-4	NA	TRBV19	few	CASSLGDEDIQYF	TGTGCCAGTAGTTTGGGGGACGAGGACATTCAGTACTTC
TRBJ2-2	TRBD1	TRBV27	many	CASRRGPGTGELFF	TGTGCCAGCAGGAGGGGGCCGGGCACCGGGGAGCTGTTTTTT
TRBJ2-1	TRBD1	TRBV6-1	NA	CASTTGTGAFEQFF	TGTGCCAGCACTACCGGGACAGGGGCTTTTGAGCAGTTCTTC
TRBJ2-3	NA	TRBV7-2	many	CASSSPVLDTQYF	TGTGCCAGCAGCTCGCCAGTGTTAGATACGCAGTATTTT
TRBJ2-5	NA	TRBV7-9	NA	CASSLAGLVETQYF	TGTGCCAGCAGCTTAGCCGGGTTGGTTGAGACCCAGTACTTC
TRBJ1-1	NA	TRBV20-1	many	CSARDLQGYTEAFF	TGCAGTGCTAGAGATTTACAGGGTTACACTGAAGCTTTCTTT
TRBJ1-5	NA	TRBV27	many	CASRRGVRGGQPQHF	TGTGCCAGCAGACGCGGAGTACGGGGTGGTCAGCCCCAGCATTTT
TRBJ2-3	NA	TRBV6-6	few	CASSYRGSTDTQYF	TGTGCCAGCAGTTACCGGGGGAGCACAGATACGCAGTATTTT
TRBJ2-3	TRBD1	TRBV5-1	once	CASSLGMDRAADTQYF	TGCGCCAGCAGCTTGGGAATGGACAGGGCGGCAGATACGCAGTATTTT
TRBJ2-1	TRBD2	TRBV7-9	NA	CASSPTRSGGGEQFF	TGCGCCAGCAGCCCCACCCGGAGCGGGGGGGGGGAGCAGTTCTTC
TRBJ1-5	NA	TRBV6-5	NA	CDSSESYGRSTEPQHF	TGTGACAGCAGTGAATCGTACGGCAGATCCACTGAACCCCAGCATTTT
TRBJ2-1	TRBD1	TRBV20-1	NA	CSARGTGGMGRNEQFF	TGCAGTGCTAGAGGAACAGGGGGCATGGGGCGGAATGAGCAGTTCTTC
TRBJ2-3	TRBD2	TRBV5-1	NA	CASSPGLAGVTDTKYF	TGCGCCAGCAGCCCGGGACTAGCGGGAGTGACAGATACGAAGTATTTT
TRBJ2-1	TRBD2	TRBV14	NA	CASSHLAGAYNEQFF	TGTGCCAGCAGCCACCTAGCGGGTGCTTACAATGAGCAGTTCTTC
TRBJ2-2	NA	TRBV20-1	few	CSAAPDWGGELFF	TGCAGTGCTGCCCCCGACTGGGGCGGGGAGCTGTTTTTT
TRBJ1-1	NA	TRBV7-2	few	CASSLVSNYMNTEAFF	TGTGCCAGCAGCTTAGTCTCTAACTACATGAACACTGAAGCTTTCTTT
TRBJ1-6	NA	TRBV3-1	NA	CASSQPGTGNSPLHF	TGTGCCAGCAGCCAGCCGGGGACTGGAAATTCACCCCTCCACTTT
TRBJ1-3	NA	TRBV27	many	CASSSRDKSGNTIYF	TGTGCCAGCAGTTCCCGGGACAAATCTGGAAACACCATATATTTT
TRBJ2-5	NA	TRBV10-3	NA	CAISDGSVGEIQYF	TGTGCCATCAGTGACGGGTCGGTGGGGGAGATCCAGTACTTC
TRBJ2-5	TRBD2	TRBV20-1	few	CSARGGGEETQYF	TGCAGTGCTCGGGGCGGGGGGGAAGAGACCCAGTACTTC